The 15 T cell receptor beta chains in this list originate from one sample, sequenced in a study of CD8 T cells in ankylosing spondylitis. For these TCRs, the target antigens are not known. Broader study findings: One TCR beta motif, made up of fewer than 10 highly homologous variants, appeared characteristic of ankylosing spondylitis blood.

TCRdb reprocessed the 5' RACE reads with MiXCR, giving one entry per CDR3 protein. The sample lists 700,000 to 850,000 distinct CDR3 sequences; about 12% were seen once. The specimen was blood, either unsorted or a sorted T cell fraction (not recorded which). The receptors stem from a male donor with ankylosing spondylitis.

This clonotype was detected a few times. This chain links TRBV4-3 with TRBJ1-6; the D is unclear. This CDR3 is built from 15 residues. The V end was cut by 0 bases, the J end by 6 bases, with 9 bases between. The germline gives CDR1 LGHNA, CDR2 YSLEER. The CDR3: CASSQEAAGNSPLHF. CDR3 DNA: TGCGCCAGCAGCCAAGAAGCCGCTGGTAATTCACCCCTCCACTTT.

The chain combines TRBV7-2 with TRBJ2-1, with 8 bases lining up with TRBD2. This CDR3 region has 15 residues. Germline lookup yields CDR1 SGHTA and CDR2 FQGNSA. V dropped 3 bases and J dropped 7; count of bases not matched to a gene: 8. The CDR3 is CASSFQAGVRNEQFF. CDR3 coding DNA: TGTGCCAGCAGCTTCCAAGCGGGGGTGAGGAATGAGCAGTTCTTC.

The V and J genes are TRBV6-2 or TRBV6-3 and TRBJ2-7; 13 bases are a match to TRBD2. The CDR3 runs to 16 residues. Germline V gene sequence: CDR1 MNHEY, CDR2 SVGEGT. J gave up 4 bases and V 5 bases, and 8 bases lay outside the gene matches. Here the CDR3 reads CASSPWKTSGGYEQYF. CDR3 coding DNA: TGTGCCAGCAGTCCCTGGAAGACTAGCGGGGGGTACGAGCAGTACTTC.

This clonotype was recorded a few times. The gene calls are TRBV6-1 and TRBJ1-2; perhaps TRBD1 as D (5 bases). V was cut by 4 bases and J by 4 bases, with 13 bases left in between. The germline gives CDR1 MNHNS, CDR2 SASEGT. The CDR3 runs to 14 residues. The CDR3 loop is CASSGGTDPYGYTF. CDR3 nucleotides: TGTGCCAGCAGTGGCGGGACGGACCCCTATGGCTACACCTTC.

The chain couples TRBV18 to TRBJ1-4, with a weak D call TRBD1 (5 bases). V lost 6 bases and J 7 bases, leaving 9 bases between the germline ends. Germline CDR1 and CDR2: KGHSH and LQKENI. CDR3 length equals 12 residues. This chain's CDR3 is CASSPDSEKLFF. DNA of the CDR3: TGTGCCAGCTCTCCCGACAGTGAAAAACTGTTTTTT.

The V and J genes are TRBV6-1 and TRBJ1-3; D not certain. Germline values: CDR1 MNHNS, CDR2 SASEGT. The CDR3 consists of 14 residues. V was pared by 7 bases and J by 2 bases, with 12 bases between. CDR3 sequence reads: CASNHHLPGNTIYF. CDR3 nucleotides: TGTGCCAGCAACCACCACCTCCCTGGAAACACCATATATTTT.

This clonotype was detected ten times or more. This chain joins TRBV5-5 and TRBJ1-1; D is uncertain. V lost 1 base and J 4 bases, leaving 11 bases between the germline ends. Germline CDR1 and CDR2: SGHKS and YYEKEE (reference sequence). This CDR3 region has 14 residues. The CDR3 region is CASSLFTASTEAFF. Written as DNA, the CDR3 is TGTGCCAGCAGCTTGTTTACCGCGAGCACTGAAGCTTTCTTT.

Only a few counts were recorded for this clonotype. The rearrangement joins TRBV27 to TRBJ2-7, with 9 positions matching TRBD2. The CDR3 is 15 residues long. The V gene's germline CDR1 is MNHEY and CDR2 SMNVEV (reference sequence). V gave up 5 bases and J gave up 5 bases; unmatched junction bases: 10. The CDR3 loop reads CASSRSGRVANEQYF. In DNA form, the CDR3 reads TGTGCCAGCAGTCGTAGCGGGAGAGTTGCGAACGAGCAGTACTTC.

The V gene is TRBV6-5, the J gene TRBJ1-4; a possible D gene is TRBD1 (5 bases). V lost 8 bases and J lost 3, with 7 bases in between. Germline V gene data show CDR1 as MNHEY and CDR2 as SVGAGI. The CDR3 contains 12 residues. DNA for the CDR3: TGTGCCAGCCGCAGGGCTAATGAAAAACTGTTTTTT. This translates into CASRRANEKLFF.

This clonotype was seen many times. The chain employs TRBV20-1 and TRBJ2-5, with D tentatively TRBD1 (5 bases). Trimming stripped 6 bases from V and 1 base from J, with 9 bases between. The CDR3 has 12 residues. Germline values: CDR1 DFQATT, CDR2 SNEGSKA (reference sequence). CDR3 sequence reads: CSADRFQETQYF. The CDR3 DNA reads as TGCAGTGCCGACAGATTCCAAGAGACCCAGTACTTC.

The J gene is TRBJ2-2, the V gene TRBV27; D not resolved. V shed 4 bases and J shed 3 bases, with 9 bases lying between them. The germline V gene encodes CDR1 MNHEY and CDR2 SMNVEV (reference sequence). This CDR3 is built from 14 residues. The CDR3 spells CASSSAVDTGELFF. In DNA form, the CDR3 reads TGTGCCAGCAGTTCCGCGGTGGACACCGGGGAGCTGTTTTTT.

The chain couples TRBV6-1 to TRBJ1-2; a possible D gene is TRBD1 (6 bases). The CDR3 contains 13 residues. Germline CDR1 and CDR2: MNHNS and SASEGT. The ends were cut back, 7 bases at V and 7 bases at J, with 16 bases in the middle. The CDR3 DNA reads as TGTGCCAGCACCCCGACGGACAGCTCTGGCTACACCTTC. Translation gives CASTPTDSSGYTF.

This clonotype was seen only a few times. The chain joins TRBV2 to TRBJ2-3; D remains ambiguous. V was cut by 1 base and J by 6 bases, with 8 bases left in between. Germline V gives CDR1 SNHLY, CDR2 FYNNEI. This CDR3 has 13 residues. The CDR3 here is CASSEDRLDTQYF. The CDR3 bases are TGTGCCAGCAGTGAAGATAGACTGGATACGCAGTATTTT.

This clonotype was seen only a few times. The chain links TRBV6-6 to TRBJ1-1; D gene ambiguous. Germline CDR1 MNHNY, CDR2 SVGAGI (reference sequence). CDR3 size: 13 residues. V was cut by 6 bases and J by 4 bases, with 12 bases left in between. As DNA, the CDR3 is TGTGCCAGCAGCTTTACATCGCCCACTGAAGCTTTCTTT. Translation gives CASSFTSPTEAFF.

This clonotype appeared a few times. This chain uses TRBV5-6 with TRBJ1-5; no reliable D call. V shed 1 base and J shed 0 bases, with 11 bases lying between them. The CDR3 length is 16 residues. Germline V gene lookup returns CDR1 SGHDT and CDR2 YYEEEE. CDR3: CASSLWTVYSNQPQHF. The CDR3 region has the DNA TGTGCCAGCAGCTTGTGGACTGTTTATAGCAATCAGCCCCAGCATTTT. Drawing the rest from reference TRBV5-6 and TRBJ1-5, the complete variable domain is DAGVTQSPTHLIKTRGQQVTLRCSPKSGHDTVSWYQQALGQGPQFIFQYYEEEERQRGNFPDRFSGHQFPNYSSELNVNALLLGDSALYLCASSLWTVYSNQPQHFGDGTRLSIL.